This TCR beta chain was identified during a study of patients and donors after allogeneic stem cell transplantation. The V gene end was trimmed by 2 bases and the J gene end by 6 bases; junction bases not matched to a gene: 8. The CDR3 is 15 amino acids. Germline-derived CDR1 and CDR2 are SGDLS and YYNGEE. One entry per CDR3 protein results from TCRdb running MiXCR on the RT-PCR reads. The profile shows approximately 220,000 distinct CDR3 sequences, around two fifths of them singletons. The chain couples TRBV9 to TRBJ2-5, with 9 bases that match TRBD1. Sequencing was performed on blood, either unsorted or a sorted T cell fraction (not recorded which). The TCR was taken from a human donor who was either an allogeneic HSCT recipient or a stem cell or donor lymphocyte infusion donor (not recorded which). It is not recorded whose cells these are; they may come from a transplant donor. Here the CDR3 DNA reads TGTGCCAGCAGCGTTGGGACAGGGAGGACGAAGACCCAGTACTTC. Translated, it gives CASSVGTGRTKTQYF.